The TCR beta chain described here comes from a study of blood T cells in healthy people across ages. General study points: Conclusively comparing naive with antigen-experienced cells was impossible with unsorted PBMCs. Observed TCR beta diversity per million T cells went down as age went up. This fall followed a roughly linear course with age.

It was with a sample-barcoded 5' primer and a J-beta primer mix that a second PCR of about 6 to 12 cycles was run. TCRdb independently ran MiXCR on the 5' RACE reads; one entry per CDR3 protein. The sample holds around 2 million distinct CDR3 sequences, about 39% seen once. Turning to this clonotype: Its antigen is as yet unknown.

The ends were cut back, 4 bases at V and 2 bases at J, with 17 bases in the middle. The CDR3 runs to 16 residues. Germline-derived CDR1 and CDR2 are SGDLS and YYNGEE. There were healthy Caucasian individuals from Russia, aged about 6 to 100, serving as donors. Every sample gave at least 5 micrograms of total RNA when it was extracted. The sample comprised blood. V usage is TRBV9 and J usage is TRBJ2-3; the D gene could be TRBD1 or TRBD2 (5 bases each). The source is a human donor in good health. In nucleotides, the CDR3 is TGTGCCAGCAGCTCTCTGGGGGAGCGGTTCACAGATACGCAGTATTTT. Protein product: CASSSLGERFTDTQYF. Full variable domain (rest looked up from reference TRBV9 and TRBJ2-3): DSGVTQTPKHLITATGQRVTLRCSPRSGDLSVYWYQQSLDQGLQFLIQYYNGEERAKGNILERFSAQQFPDLHSELNLSSLELGDSALYFCASSSLGERFTDTQYFGPGTRLTVL.